This is a list of T cell receptor beta chains from one sample in a study of OX40 agonist ivuxolimab in advanced cancers. Libraries were prepared by immunoSEQ multiplex PCR; TCRdb keeps only in-frame clonotypes and omits some of them. The sample lists about 79,000 clones, around 85% occurring once. This specimen was CD4+ or CD8+ T cells sorted from blood, taken in a trial of the OX40 agonist ivuxolimab. The source is an adult with an advanced solid tumor such as melanoma, head and neck, liver or kidney cancer. Both conserved end residues are part of each CDR3. The order of the fields is D gene, clone size, J gene, V gene, CDR3 DNA, CDR3 protein. D genes are given only for firm matches. Only some rows state a clone size, as once, few, many or a class for expanded clones.

.	.	TRBJ1-1	TRBV11-3	TGTGCCAGCAGCTTATCTCGGGGCCAGGACACTGAAGCTTTCTTT	CASSLSRGQDTEAFF
.	.	TRBJ1-5	TRBV28	TGTGCCAGCACCCCGGGAAGCAATCAGCCCCAGCATTTT	CASTPGSNQPQHF
.	.	TRBJ2-1	TRBV19	TGTGCCAGTAGTCCACCCCCCCTCCCCAGGGAGCAGTTCTTC	CASSPPPLPREQFF
.	.	TRBJ2-7	TRBV4-2	TGTGCCAGCAGCCAAGATCTAGAAAGGGGATTCTACGAGCAGTACTTC	CASSQDLERGFYEQYF
.	.	TRBJ2-5	TRBV4-3	TGCGCCAGCAGCCCCGATCAGGAAGAGACCCAGTACTTC	CASSPDQEETQYF
TRBD1	.	TRBJ2-7	TRBV5-6	TGTGCCAGCAGCCCAACCGGGACAGAATTCTACGAGCAGTACTTC	CASSPTGTEFYEQYF
.	.	TRBJ2-7	TRBV19	TGTGCCAGTAGTATAGATCGGCGAAGGGCGTCCTACGAGCAGTACTTC	CASSIDRRRASYEQYF
.	.	TRBJ1-5	TRBV19	TGTGCCAGTAGGATCTTGGGCGCAATGGGCAATCAGCCCCAGCATTTT	CASRILGAMGNQPQHF
.	few	TRBJ2-3	TRBV4-3	TGCGCCAGCAGCCAATTAGCGGAAAGCACAGATACGCAGTATTTT	CASSQLAESTDTQYF
TRBD2	.	TRBJ2-1	TRBV4-1	TGCGCCAGCAGCCAAGAGCATCCTAGCGGGAATATCAATGAGCAGTTCTTC	CASSQEHPSGNINEQFF
TRBD1	once	TRBJ2-2	TRBV6-5	TGTGCCACCCGGAAACAGGGGCGAGGGGTGGAGCTGTTTTTT	CATRKQGRGVELFF
.	.	TRBJ1-1	TRBV10-3	TGTGCCATCAGTGAGACGGCCCTCAGGTTGGTTGGGGCGACTGAAGCTTTCTTT	CAISETALRLVGATEAFF
.	.	TRBJ2-1	TRBV5-4	TGTGCCACTGTACCGACGGACAGCGATGAGCAGTTCTTC	CATVPTDSDEQFF
.	.	TRBJ2-1	TRBV7-8	TGTGCCAGCAGCTTTATGGCGGGAATTTACAATGAGCAGTTCTTC	CASSFMAGIYNEQFF
.	.	TRBJ2-3	TRBV7-6	TGTGCCAGCAGCTTAGATTCCGGAAACACAGATACGCAGTATTTT	CASSLDSGNTDTQYF
.	once	TRBJ2-7	TRBV5-6	TGTGCCAGCAGCTTGACAGCTTCCTACGAGCAGTACTTC	CASSLTASYEQYF
.	few	TRBJ1-3	TRBV15	TGTGCCACCAGCAGAGATCTGAGTGCAACTTCGGGGGGCGGCTCTGGAAACACCATATATTTT	CATSRDLSATSGGGSGNTIYF
TRBD1	.	TRBJ2-7	TRBV18	TGTGCCAGCTCAGACAGGACAGGGGGCGAAATATTTGTTCTTCCTAGCTCCTACGAGCAGTACTTC	CASSDRTGGEIFVLPSSYEQYF
.	few	TRBJ2-1	TRBV28	TGTGCCAGCAGTTTGCTCCGCGGAACTGGGGGTGAGCAGTTCTTC	CASSLLRGTGGEQFF
.	.	TRBJ2-1	TRBV7-8	TGTGCCAGCAGCGGACCGACCAGGATCCCCTACAATGAGCAGTTCTTC	CASSGPTRIPYNEQFF
TRBD2	.	TRBJ2-3	TRBV19	TGTGCCAGTAGTATAGTGACTAGCCGCGGGGGTACGCAGTATTTT	CASSIVTSRGGTQYF
.	few	TRBJ2-7	TRBV2	TGTGCCAGCAGTGAATACTGGGGCTACGAGCAGTACTTC	CASSEYWGYEQYF
.	few	TRBJ2-7	TRBV10-1	TGCGCCAGCAGTGAAGGTGTTTCCTACGAGCAGTACTTC	CASSEGVSYEQYF
.	.	TRBJ2-7	TRBV11-3	TGTGCCAGCAGCCTTGTAGGAGCCTCCTACGAGCAGTACTTC	CASSLVGASYEQYF
TRBD2	.	TRBJ2-7	TRBV7-2	TGTGCCAGCAGCGGGATAGCGGGAGCTGGCTACGAGCAGTACTTC	CASSGIAGAGYEQYF
TRBD2	once	TRBJ2-3	TRBV5-1	TGCGCCAGCAGCTTGGCCAGGGCGGGAGTCACAGATACGCAGTATTTT	CASSLARAGVTDTQYF
.	.	TRBJ2-1	TRBV14	TGTGCCAGCAGCCCGCGGCAAGCCCTGGGTGAGCAGTTCTTC	CASSPRQALGEQFF
.	.	TRBJ2-3	TRBV19	TGTGCCAGTGTGGACGTATCTAGCACAGATACGCAGTATTTT	CASVDVSSTDTQYF
.	.	TRBJ1-6	TRBV6-5	TGTGCCAGCAGTTACGGTTCCTACGGAGGTTCACCCCTCCACTTT	CASSYGSYGGSPLHF
TRBD2	.	TRBJ2-4	TRBV11-3	TGTGCCAGCAGCCCGGGACTAGCGGGAAACATTCAGTACTTC	CASSPGLAGNIQYF
.	.	TRBJ2-7	TRBV2	TGTGCCAGCAGTGCCGGTTTCTACGAGCAGTACTTC	CASSAGFYEQYF
.	.	TRBJ2-2	TRBV5-1	TGCGCCAGCAGCTCCGAGGTTGACAGTGGGGAGCTGTTTTTT	CASSSEVDSGELFF
TRBD1	few	TRBJ1-2	TRBV7-8	TGTGCCAGCAGCTTGGGACAGGGACAGATTCGTGGCTACACCTTC	CASSLGQGQIRGYTF
TRBD1	few	TRBJ1-5	TRBV10-3	TGTGCCATCAGTGACGGGGACAGCCTCCATCAGCCCCAGCATTTT	CAISDGDSLHQPQHF
.	.	TRBJ1-1	TRBV7-2	TGTGCCAGCAGCTTAGTAGGGAGGACTGAAGCTTTCTTT	CASSLVGRTEAFF
TRBD2	.	TRBJ2-7	TRBV5-4	TGTGCCAGCAGCCAGGGAACTAGCGACGAGCAGTACTTC	CASSQGTSDEQYF
TRBD1	.	TRBJ1-5	TRBV19	TGTGCCAGTAGTATTGGACAGGCCCAAGGTCAGCCCCAGCATTTT	CASSIGQAQGQPQHF
.	few	TRBJ1-5	TRBV2	TGTGCCAGCAGTGGGAGACAGGACAGCAATCAGCCCCAGCATTTT	CASSGRQDSNQPQHF
TRBD1	.	TRBJ1-4	TRBV28	TGTGCCAGCAGTGGCGGGACAGGGGAAAAACTGTTTTTT	CASSGGTGEKLFF
TRBD1	.	TRBJ1-1	TRBV6-5	TGTGCCAGCAAAGGGGGCAGGGACACTGAAGCTTTCTTT	CASKGGRDTEAFF
.	.	TRBJ2-2	TRBV7-9	TGTGCCAGCCCTGACAAAGCGAACACCGGGGAGCTGTTTTTT	CASPDKANTGELFF
.	.	TRBJ2-1	TRBV28	TGTGCCAGCAGTTTAGCGGGTTCGATCGTCAATGAGCAGTTCTTC	CASSLAGSIVNEQFF
.	.	TRBJ2-7	TRBV28	TGTGCCAGCAGTTCTATCTGGACTGGGAGCTCCTACGAGCAGTACTTC	CASSSIWTGSSYEQYF
TRBD1	.	TRBJ2-1	TRBV27	TGTGCCAGCAGTCTGGGACAGGGTGGGTTAAATGAGCAGTTCTTC	CASSLGQGGLNEQFF
.	.	TRBJ2-7	TRBV4-2	TGTGCCAGCAGCCAACGGGACATAGGTGCCGAGCAGTACTTC	CASSQRDIGAEQYF
.	.	TRBJ2-1	TRBV7-9	TGTGCCAGCAGCTCATCAGGTTATTCACTTTCAATGGGACAGTTCTTC	CASSSSGYSLSMGQFF
.	.	TRBJ2-7	TRBV4-3	TGCGCCAGCAGCCAAGAATACGAGTACACGGGCTCCTACGAGCAGTACTTC	CASSQEYEYTGSYEQYF
TRBD2	.	TRBJ2-1	TRBV6-6	TGTGCCAGCAGTTTTTATCCGGGAGGGCTTAATGAGCAGTTCTTC	CASSFYPGGLNEQFF
.	once	TRBJ2-3	TRBV28	TGTGCCAGCAGTTTAGCGGACCACTCTAGCACAGATACGCAGTATTTT	CASSLADHSSTDTQYF
.	.	TRBJ2-6	TRBV6-1	TGTGCCAGCAGTGATGAGTGGTCTGGGGCCAACGTCCTGACTTTC	CASSDEWSGANVLTF
TRBD1	.	TRBJ2-5	TRBV15	TGTGCCACCAGCAGGCTCAAGGATAGGACAGGGCAAGAGACCCAGTACTTC	CATSRLKDRTGQETQYF
.	.	TRBJ2-1	TRBV7-3	TGTGCCAGCAGGGACCCGCCGGGGGATGAGCAGTTCTTC	CASRDPPGDEQFF
TRBD2	.	TRBJ2-1	TRBV7-8	TGTGCCAGCAGCCCCCTGGGCGGCCGCAGACTAGCGGGATCTCAGTTCTTC	CASSPLGGRRLAGSQFF
.	.	TRBJ2-3	TRBV4-3	TGCGCCAGCAGCCCCAATCCTAGCACAGATACGCAGTATTTT	CASSPNPSTDTQYF
TRBD2	.	TRBJ2-1	TRBV20-1	TGCAGTGCTAGAACTAGCGGCCCCTGGTTCTTC	CSARTSGPWFF